This T cell receptor beta chain was profiled in a study of control samples from healthy donors and cancer patients. Repertoires were generated with immunoSEQ multiplex PCR, while TCRdb's copy carries only in-frame clones and drops some. The data contain roughly 43,000 clones, approximately 94% of them seen just once; the ten biggest clones take up more than 20%. This TCR derives from a man in his sixties in good health. The sample comprised blood.

CDR3 region: CASSPTSRTGDEKLFF. The CDR3 nucleotides read TGTGCCAGCAGCCCGACTTCAAGGACCGGAGATGAAAAACTGTTTTTT. The gene calls are TRBV7-9 and TRBJ1-4, with D unclear. This CDR3 has 16 amino acids. Trimming pared 5 bases from V and 6 bases from J, leaving 19 bases between. Germline CDR1 reads SEHNR; CDR2 reads FQNEAQ (reference sequence).